The sequence of this TCR beta chain was determined in a study of neurological immune-mediated disorders. Study findings and constraints: Private repertoires in all groups were suggested by the absence of shared CDR3 amino acid sequences among expanded clones across subjects.

TCRdb re-derived calls from the 5' RACE reads in MiXCR, one entry per CDR3 protein. The sample includes about 50,000 distinct CDR3 sequences, around 4.4% seen only once; the top ten take 2.9%. This clonotype was detected many times. No antigen is known for it. The length of the CDR3 is 19 residues. Germline lookup yields CDR1 MGHRA and CDR2 YSYEKL. The V end was cut by 1 base, the J end by 1 base, with 19 bases between. The sequenced sample consisted of PBMCs. The V call is TRBV4-1, the J call TRBJ2-2; D is unresolved. The sequence was obtained from a man in his fifties with multiple sclerosis. CDR3 loop: CASSQGVLTRTQNTGELFF. In DNA form, the CDR3 reads TGCGCCAGCAGCCAAGGGGTGCTAACCCGAACGCAGAACACCGGGGAGCTGTTTTTT.